This is a list of T cell receptor beta chains from one sample in a study of blood T cell repertoires in COVID-19. TCRdb's copy holds only in-frame clones and misses some; the assay was immunoSEQ multiplex PCR. The table has approximately 63,000 clones, just over 85% seen once. Input material: peripheral blood. The receptors originated from an elderly woman with acute or convalescent COVID-19. Both conserved end residues are part of each CDR3. The D gene is left open where the match is weak. Size is omitted from some rows. Given values are once, few, many or a class for expanded clones.

J gene,D gene,clone size,V gene,CDR3 DNA,CDR3 protein
TRBJ1-2,TRBD1,.,TRBV19,TGTGCCAGTAGATTGGACAGGGACCAGCCCGCTAAGGGCTACACCTTC,CASRLDRDQPAKGYTF
TRBJ2-3,TRBD2,.,TRBV9,TGTGCCAGCAGCGTAGGGCTACTAGCGGTAAGCACAGATACGCAGTATTTT,CASSVGLLAVSTDTQYF
TRBJ1-2,TRBD1,.,TRBV19,TGTGCCAGTACCGCAGGGACAGCTAACTATGGCTACACCTTC,CASTAGTANYGYTF
TRBJ1-1,TRBD1,.,TRBV7-9,TGTGCCAGCAGCTTAGGGAGGACAGGGTTGAACACTGAAGCTTTCTTT,CASSLGRTGLNTEAFF
TRBJ2-7,TRBD2,.,TRBV14,TGTGCCAGCAGCCGACTAGCGGATCAGACACCGAGCTCCTACGAGCAGTACTTC,CASSRLADQTPSSYEQYF
TRBJ2-7,.,.,TRBV7-2,TGTGCCAGCAGTCAAGTGACAACCTACGAGCAGTACTTC,CASSQVTTYEQYF
TRBJ2-7,TRBD2,.,TRBV28,TGTGCCAGCAGTTTACCGGGACTAGCGGCCCGCAACGAATACTTC,CASSLPGLAARNEYF
TRBJ1-2,.,.,TRBV10-3,TGTGCCATCAGTGAGGACGGGATCTATGGCTACACCTTC,CAISEDGIYGYTF
TRBJ2-7,TRBD1,once,TRBV7-3,TGTGCCAGCAGCTTACAGGCCGGACAGGGGAACTACGAGCAGTACTTC,CASSLQAGQGNYEQYF
TRBJ1-1,TRBD1,once,TRBV19,TGTGCCAGTAGTCACAGGGGGAACACTGAAGCTTTCTTT,CASSHRGNTEAFF
TRBJ1-6,.,.,TRBV9,TGTGCCAGCAGCGTAGATCTGGGGGCGGCTTCACCCCTCCACTTT,CASSVDLGAASPLHF
TRBJ2-7,.,.,TRBV11-2,TGTGCCAGCAGCTTAGTGCAGGACATCTCCTTCTACGAGCAGTACTTC,CASSLVQDISFYEQYF
TRBJ2-2,.,.,TRBV7-3,TGTGCCAGCAGCCCCGCCGGTCCCGGGACAAGGACCGGGGAGCTGTTTTTT,CASSPAGPGTRTGELFF
TRBJ2-5,.,.,TRBV3-1/TRBV3-2,TGTGCCAGCAGCCAAGTGATAATAGCTGCGGAGACCCAGTACTTC,CASSQVIIAAETQYF
TRBJ2-2,.,.,TRBV15,TGTGCCACCAGCAGAGGCAGGGGCCGGACCGGGGAGCTGTTTTTT,CATSRGRGRTGELFF
TRBJ2-1,TRBD2,.,TRBV2,TGTGCCAGCAGGGCGGGACTAGCGACCCACAATGAGCAGTTCTTC,CASRAGLATHNEQFF
TRBJ1-2,.,.,TRBV19,TGTGCCAGTAGTCCCGCGGGAGGCGGTTATGGCTACACCTTC,CASSPAGGGYGYTF
TRBJ2-2,.,.,TRBV18,TGTGCCGTCTCCAGCCAGCAGGGGAACACCGGGGAGCTGTTTTTT,CAVSSQQGNTGELFF
TRBJ1-1,.,.,TRBV5-1,TGCGCCAGCAGCTTGGTGGCAGGGCAGGCCACTGAAGCTTTCTTT,CASSLVAGQATEAFF
TRBJ2-7,.,.,TRBV2,TGTGCCAGCAGGGCCATGGCCCACTCCTACGAGCAGTACTTC,CASRAMAHSYEQYF
TRBJ1-5,.,.,TRBV27,TGTGCCAGCAGTTTATGGGGGGGAATTAATCAGCCCCAGCATTTT,CASSLWGGINQPQHF
TRBJ1-1,.,.,TRBV4-3,TGCGCCAGCAGCCAAAAAGGGACGGGAGGGGTCACTGAAGCTTTCTTT,CASSQKGTGGVTEAFF
TRBJ2-7,TRBD2,.,TRBV19,TGTGCCAGTAGTATCGCGGGGGAGTTTGTCCACGAGCAGTACTTC,CASSIAGEFVHEQYF
TRBJ1-6,.,.,TRBV18,TGTGCCAGCTCACCACCCGTCGCAGGGGCCTCACCCCTCCACTTT,CASSPPVAGASPLHF
TRBJ1-2,.,.,TRBV4-1,TGCGCCAGCAGCCCGGCAGACTACTATGGCTACACCTTC,CASSPADYYGYTF
TRBJ1-1,TRBD1,once,TRBV6-6,TGTGCCAGTTACGGGACAGGGGCGGGCACTGAAGCTTTCTTT,CASYGTGAGTEAFF
TRBJ2-3,TRBD2,.,TRBV2,TGTGCCAGCAGTGAGCGGACTAGCGGGGTAGTTGATACGCAGTATTTT,CASSERTSGVVDTQYF
TRBJ1-2,.,.,TRBV6-6,TGTGCCAGCAGTTACGTCGGGGACTATGGCTACACCTTC,CASSYVGDYGYTF
TRBJ1-2,TRBD1,.,TRBV5-8,TGTGCCAGCAGCTCGGGACAGCTGAACTATGGCTACACCTTC,CASSSGQLNYGYTF
TRBJ2-7,TRBD2,.,TRBV6-6,TGTGCCAGCAGTTACTCGCTAGCGGGAAGCTCCTACGAGCAGTACTTC,CASSYSLAGSSYEQYF
TRBJ2-7,.,.,TRBV5-1,TGCGCCAGCAGCTTGGACGGTCCCTACGAGCAGTACTTC,CASSLDGPYEQYF
TRBJ2-4,.,.,TRBV5-1,TGCGCCAGCAGCTTGGTGGGTAGCACGGGCAAAAACATTCAGTACTTC,CASSLVGSTGKNIQYF
TRBJ1-2,TRBD1,.,TRBV2,TGTGCCAGCATGGCCATGACAGGGAGTACCTATGGCTACACCTTC,CASMAMTGSTYGYTF
TRBJ1-2,.,.,TRBV4-3,TGCGCCAGCAGCCGGGGATCGGGAGGGACCTATGGCTACACCTTC,CASSRGSGGTYGYTF
TRBJ2-5,TRBD1,.,TRBV7-3,TGTGCCAGCAGCTACGGGACAGGCGAGACCCAGTACTTC,CASSYGTGETQYF
TRBJ2-5,.,.,TRBV29-1,TGCAGCGTTGATCTACTCGGTGAGACCCAGTACTTC,CSVDLLGETQYF
TRBJ2-7,.,.,TRBV11-2,TGTGCCAGCAGCTCCCCCCTCGAGCAGTACTTC,CASSSPLEQYF
TRBJ1-2,TRBD1,.,TRBV7-9,TGTGCCAGCAGCCGAGGACAGGGGGGGCTATATGGCTACACCTTC,CASSRGQGGLYGYTF
TRBJ1-2,TRBD1,.,TRBV19,TGTGCCAGTAGTCCACAAACAGGGGAAGGCTACACCTTC,CASSPQTGEGYTF
TRBJ2-6,TRBD1,.,TRBV5-4,TGTGCCAGCAGCTACGGACAGGGGTCTGGGGCCAACGTCCTGACTTTC,CASSYGQGSGANVLTF